This T cell receptor beta chain appears in the sequencing data of a study of spatial heterogeneity in lung cancer. Study context: Alpha-chain sequences were consistently detected in smaller numbers than beta-chain sequences.

Turning to this clonotype: A read error may be the cause here, since a much bigger clone is one base away.

Stated time point: sample taken at primary tumor resection. TCRs were sequenced from unsorted whole RNA of tumor, nontumor lung or PBMC. From the 5' RACE reads, TCRdb called clonotypes with MiXCR, one entry per CDR3 protein. The table records some 87,000 distinct CDR3 sequences, roughly 8.7% of them present only once. The CDR3 runs 13 residues. Germline values: CDR1 SGHTA, CDR2 FQGTGA. The sequence came from a male donor with early-stage non-small cell lung cancer. The chain joins TRBV7-3 to TRBJ1-4; TRBD1 might be the D (5 bases). The sample was PBMCs, taken at surgery. The CDR3 loop is CTSSSGPNEKLFF. The CDR3 DNA is TGTACCAGCAGCTCGGGGCCTAATGAAAAACTGTTTTTT.